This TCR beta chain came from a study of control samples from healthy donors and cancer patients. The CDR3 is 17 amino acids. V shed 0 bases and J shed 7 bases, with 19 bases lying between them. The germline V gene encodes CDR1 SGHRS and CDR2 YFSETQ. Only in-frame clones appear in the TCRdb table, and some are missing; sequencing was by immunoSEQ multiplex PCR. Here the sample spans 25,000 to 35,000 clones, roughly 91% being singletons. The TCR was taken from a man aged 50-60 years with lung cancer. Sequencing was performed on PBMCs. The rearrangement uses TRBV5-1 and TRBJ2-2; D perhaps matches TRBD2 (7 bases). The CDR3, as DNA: TGCGCCAGCAGCTTGGTGGGCGGGGGCCCTCGTTACGGGGAGCTGTTTTTT. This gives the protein CASSLVGGGPRYGELFF.